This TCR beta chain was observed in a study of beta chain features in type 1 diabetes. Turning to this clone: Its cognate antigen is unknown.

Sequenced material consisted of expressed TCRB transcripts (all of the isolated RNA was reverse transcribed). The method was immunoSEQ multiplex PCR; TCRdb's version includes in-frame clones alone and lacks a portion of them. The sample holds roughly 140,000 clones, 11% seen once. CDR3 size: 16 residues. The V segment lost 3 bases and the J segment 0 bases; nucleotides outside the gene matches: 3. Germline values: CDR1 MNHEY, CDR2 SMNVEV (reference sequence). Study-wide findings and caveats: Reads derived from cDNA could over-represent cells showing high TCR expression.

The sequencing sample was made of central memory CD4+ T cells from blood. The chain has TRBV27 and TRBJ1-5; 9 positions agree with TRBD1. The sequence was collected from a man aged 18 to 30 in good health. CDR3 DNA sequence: TGTGCCAGCAGTTTGGGGACAGGGTATAGCAATCAGCCCCAGCATTTT. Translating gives CASSLGTGYSNQPQHF.